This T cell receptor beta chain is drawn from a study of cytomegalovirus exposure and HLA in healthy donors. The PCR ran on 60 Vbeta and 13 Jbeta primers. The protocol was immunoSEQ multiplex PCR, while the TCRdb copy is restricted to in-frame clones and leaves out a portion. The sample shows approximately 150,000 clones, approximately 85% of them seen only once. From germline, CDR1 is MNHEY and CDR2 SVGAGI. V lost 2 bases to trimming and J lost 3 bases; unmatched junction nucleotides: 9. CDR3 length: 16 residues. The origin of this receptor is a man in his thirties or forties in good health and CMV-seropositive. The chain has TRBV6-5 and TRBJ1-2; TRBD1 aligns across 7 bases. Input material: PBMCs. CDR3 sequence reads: CASSYGFGQDHYGYTF. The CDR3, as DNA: TGTGCCAGCAGTTACGGGTTTGGACAGGACCACTATGGCTACACCTTC.